The 14 T cell receptor beta chains listed next were all sequenced from one sample in a study of shared T cell receptors in the human thymus. Only in-frame clones appear in the TCRdb table, and some are missing; sequencing was by immunoSEQ multiplex PCR. The repertoire consists of about 610,000 clones, with approximately 90% occurring once and the leading ten covering around 0.0099%. This same sample was also taken into another study, of human thymus T cells.

Input material: thymocytes. The receptors were sampled from a boy in the first two years of life with a congenital heart defect.

The rearrangement joins TRBV5-8 to TRBJ2-7, with D possibly matching TRBD1 (6 bases). CDR3 size: 16 residues. The germline V and J ends were trimmed by 2 bases and 6 bases, with 21 bases remaining between them. Germline CDR1 reads SGHTS; CDR2 reads YDEGEE. CDR3 DNA sequence: TGTGCCAGCAGCTTCGCCTGGGGGCTCCGGAGGAGCGAGCAGTACTTC. Protein sequence: CASSFAWGLRRSEQYF.

The chain carries TRBV5-4 and TRBJ2-3, with D possibly TRBD2 on 6 matching bases. Trimming took off 2 bases at V and 3 bases at J, with 10 bases between the two ends. Germline V gene data show CDR1 as SGHNT and CDR2 as YYREEE (reference sequence). The CDR3 consists of 14 residues. The CDR3 protein is CASSLRETTDTQYF. The CDR3 DNA sequence: TGTGCCAGCAGCTTACGGGAGACAACAGATACGCAGTATTTT.

This rearrangement joins TRBV11-3 to TRBJ2-1, with 12 positions matching TRBD2. Looked up from germline, CDR1 is SGHNT and CDR2 is YENEEA. The CDR3 contains 18 residues. V was pared by 6 bases and J by 10 bases, with 19 bases of the junction left unmatched. The CDR3 DNA follows: TGTGCCAGCAGTTTGCGGGGCAGACTAGCGGGAGTCCTGTGCGAGCAGTTCTTC. Its translation: CASSLRGRLAGVLCEQFF. Looking up the rest from reference TRBV11-3 and TRBJ2-1 gives the full variable domain: EAGVVQSPRYKIIEKKQPVAFWCNPISGHNTLYWYLQNLGQGPELLIRYENEEAVDDSQLPKDRFSAERLKGVDSTLKIQPAELGDSAVYLCASSLRGRLAGVLCEQFFGPGTRLTVL.

J is TRBJ2-7 and V is TRBV6-1; TRBD1 agrees at 9 bases. V lost 5 bases, J lost 3 bases, and 5 bases stayed unmatched. CDR1 and CDR2 (germline): MNHNS, SASEGT. The CDR3 runs to 14 residues. In nucleotides, the CDR3 is TGTGCCAGCAGTAACCGGGACAGGGACTACGAGCAGTACTTC. Translation: CASSNRDRDYEQYF.

V gene TRBV19 combines with J gene TRBJ2-7, with TRBD1 identical over 7 bases. CDR1 and CDR2 from the germline V gene are LNHDA and SQIVND (reference sequence). Unmatched junction bases numbered 8, after V lost 3 bases and J lost 9 bases. This CDR3 is built from 13 residues. The CDR3 sequence: CASSIWDRGAQYF. The CDR3 DNA reads TGTGCCAGTAGTATCTGGGACAGAGGGGCGCAGTACTTC.

CDR3 nucleotides: TGTGCCAGCAGCCAGGACAGCAGCAATCAGCCCCAGCATTTT. Its translation: CASSQDSSNQPQHF. This chain links TRBV4-2 with TRBJ1-5; possible D gene TRBD1, 6 bases. Trimming removed 3 bases from V and 1 base from J, with 7 bases in between. The CDR3 runs to 14 residues. Germline values: CDR1 LGHNA, CDR2 YNFKEQ.

The chain has TRBV6-5 and TRBJ2-1, with 9 nucleotides matching TRBD2. CDR3 length equals 15 residues. Trimming cost V 6 bases and J 4 bases; bases outside gene matches: 7. From germline, CDR1 is MNHEY and CDR2 SVGAGI. CDR3 amino acids: CASSPSGNAYNEQFF. The CDR3 nucleotides are TGTGCCAGCAGCCCTAGCGGGAACGCTTACAATGAGCAGTTCTTC.

The chain is built from TRBV6-1 and TRBJ2-1, with 10 bases matching TRBD1. Germline lookup yields CDR1 MNHNS and CDR2 SASEGT. V shed 5 bases, J shed 4 bases, and the junction held 5 bases outside the gene matches. The CDR3 is made up of 15 amino acids. The CDR3 here is CASSSGTGEYNEQFF. The CDR3 coding sequence is TGTGCCAGCAGTTCTGGGACAGGGGAATACAATGAGCAGTTCTTC.

The chain carries TRBV27 and TRBJ2-7, with D perhaps TRBD2 (5 bases). Trimming took 2 bases from V and 4 from J, leaving 15 bases between them. There are 15 residues in the CDR3. Germline CDR1 MNHEY, CDR2 SMNVEV (reference sequence). DNA for the CDR3: TGTGCCAGCAGTTTAGGGGAGAGCTCTAGATACGAGCAGTACTTC. This codes for CASSLGESSRYEQYF.

The chain is built from TRBV5-6 and TRBJ2-1, with a tentative D call TRBD2 (6 bases). V was pared by 2 bases and J by 0 bases, with 12 bases between. The germline V gene has CDR1 SGHDT and CDR2 YYEEEE. The CDR3 sequence is 16 residues long. For the CDR3, the DNA is TGTGCCAGCAGCTTAAGGCAGGACTACTCCTACAATGAGCAGTTCTTC. Translated, it gives CASSLRQDYSYNEQFF.

The chain has TRBV5-1 and TRBJ2-1; D is perhaps TRBD2 (6 bases). The CDR3 is made up of 14 amino acids. In germline, CDR1 is SGHRS, CDR2 YFSETQ. Trimming left V 5 bases short and J 4 bases short, with 13 bases between. The CDR3 nucleotides are TGCGCCAGCAGGGGTCGGGAGAGGTACAATGAGCAGTTCTTC. Protein product: CASRGRERYNEQFF.

This chain connects TRBV7-6 to TRBJ2-7, with 12 bases aligning to TRBD2. CDR3 size: 19 residues. CDR1 SGHVS and CDR2 FNYEAQ come from the germline V gene. After removal of 3 bases from V and 7 bases from J, the junction contained 19 bases not matched to a gene. The CDR3 reads CASSFFPGLAGRTRGEQYF. In DNA form, the CDR3 reads TGTGCCAGCAGCTTCTTCCCCGGACTAGCGGGGAGGACCCGCGGAGAGCAGTACTTC.

The rearrangement links TRBV6-1 to TRBJ1-1, with 7 bases aligning to TRBD1. Germline V gene data show CDR1 as MNHNS and CDR2 as SASEGT. The CDR3 spans 17 residues. The trim removed 4 bases at V and 5 bases at J, leaving 16 bases unmatched. CDR3 residues: CASSGDRGGKAKTEAFF. CDR3 DNA: TGTGCCAGCAGTGGGGACAGAGGGGGAAAGGCAAAGACTGAAGCTTTCTTT.

V and J are TRBV5-4 and TRBJ2-3; tentatively, D is TRBD2 (5 bases). Germline CDR1 and CDR2: SGHNT and YYREEE (reference sequence). Trimming removed 0 bases at V and 1 base at J, with 18 bases between. The CDR3 extends over 18 amino acids. CDR3 residues: CASSLVLSGWRGTDTQYF. DNA of the CDR3: TGTGCCAGCAGCTTGGTACTTTCGGGGTGGCGAGGCACAGATACGCAGTATTTT.